This T cell receptor beta chain is drawn from a study of blood T cell repertoires in COVID-19 (dated by TCRdb to the early 2020s). In terms of the full investigation: Samples from collaborators originated in the United States, Italy and Spain and spanned both the acute and convalescent phases of COVID-19. The material from the prospective study consisted of cDNA or gDNA derived from T cells, B-cell-depleted T cells, or PBMCs. The dataset comprised deeply sampled blood TCRbeta repertoires from subjects exposed to, actively infected with, or recovered from COVID-19. A freely available public database, intended as a resource for researchers studying the immune response to SARS-CoV-2, is where the repertoires were released. The samples were drawn from two sources: the first 160 participants of the ongoing ImmuneRACE study, and over 950 subjects contributed by 6 global collaborators. Nearly every sample came with metadata listing a de-identified subject ID, COVID-19 status, age in years and sex. Where available, HLA class I and class II types were taken from metadata supplied by the sample provider and were not determined by assay-based typing.

As encoded in the germline V gene, CDR1 is MNHNS while CDR2 is SASEGT. The V end loses 3 bases and the J end loses 2 bases, and a stretch of 7 bases separates them. The CDR3 has 13 amino acids, counting the end cysteine and phenylalanine. The read is trimmed to its CDR3 DNA, 39 bases read in frame from base 1. The research as a whole found: The amount of clinical and demographic metadata varied by source and participant and was provided uncurated.

Concerning this clone itself: The antigen it binds to is not known. No base quality values were provided; no much bigger clone lies one nucleotide off.

In Seattle, one collaborating source enrolled patients while the infection was active and tracked those patients longitudinally over the course of disease. Whole blood was collected in K2EDTA tubes by collaborating institutions according to the institutions' own protocols. For TCRbeta analysis, collaborator samples were shipped as frozen whole blood, as isolated PBMCs, or as DNA extracted from either sample type. TCRbeta CDR3 regions were amplified from genomic DNA using the immunoSEQ Assay, a bias-controlled multiplex PCR. Per the authors' processing: The number of nucleated cells in each sample was estimated from the amplification of reference gene primers within the assay. To quantify the absolute abundance of each unique TCRbeta CDR3 rearrangement, sequence reads were collapsed and filtered. For each sample, productive Simpson clonality was calculated as the square root of Simpson's diversity index across productive rearrangements. TCRdb retrieved this table from immuneACCESS and kept in-frame rearrangements only. Not all clones are present; in checked studies, unresolved V genes account for under half, and no reason is known for the remainder. V, J and clone size are those of that table, while D and trimming were read from the DNA. Across this sample there are 200,000 to 250,000 clones, with more than 75% seen only once. The ten largest clones capture 8.2% of the sample.

This receptor was identified in a woman aged 80 or older with COVID-19, enrolled during active disease. Sequenced sample: peripheral blood. Recombination connected TRBV6-1 to TRBJ1-2, with TRBD1 perhaps the D gene, on 6 matching bases. The DNA is TGTGCCAGCAGTGACCAGGGGAACTATGGCTACACCTTC. This translates into CASSDQGNYGYTF.